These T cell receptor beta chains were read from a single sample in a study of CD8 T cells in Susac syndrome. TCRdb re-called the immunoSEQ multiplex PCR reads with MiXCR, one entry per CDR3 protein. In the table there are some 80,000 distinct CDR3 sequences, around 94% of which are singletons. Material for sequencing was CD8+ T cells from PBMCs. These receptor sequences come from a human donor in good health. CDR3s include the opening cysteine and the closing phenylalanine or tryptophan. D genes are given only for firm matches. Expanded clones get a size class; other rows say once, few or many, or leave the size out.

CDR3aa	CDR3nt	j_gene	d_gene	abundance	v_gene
CSVSGQGVSGTQYF	TGCAGCGTTTCGGGACAGGGGGTTTCTGGGACCCAGTACTTC	TRBJ2-5	TRBD1	-	TRBV29-1
CASSDERWTEAFF	TGTGCCAGCAGTGATGAGAGGTGGACTGAAGCTTTCTTT	TRBJ1-1	-	-	TRBV25-1
CASGRSQPQHF	TGTGCCAGCGGACGATCCCAGCCCCAGCATTTT	TRBJ1-5	-	-	TRBV27
CASSESVGGLSYNEQFF	TGCGCCAGCAGTGAGTCGGTGGGGGGACTCTCCTACAATGAGCAGTTCTTC	TRBJ2-1	-	-	TRBV10-2
CSVEQGDYEQYF	TGCAGCGTTGAACAAGGCGACTACGAGCAGTACTTC	TRBJ2-7	-	few	TRBV29-1
CASSAGTVGNQPQHF	TGTGCCAGCAGCGCCGGGACAGTGGGGAATCAGCCCCAGCATTTT	TRBJ1-5	TRBD1	-	TRBV9
CSVARDITPNNEQFF	TGCAGCGTCGCCCGGGACATCACTCCCAACAATGAGCAGTTCTTC	TRBJ2-1	-	-	TRBV29-1
CASSQGAGELFF	TGTGCCAGCAGCCAAGGGGCCGGGGAGCTGTTTTTT	TRBJ2-2	-	-	TRBV3-1
CAISEPSGTWGEQFF	TGTGCCATCAGTGAGCCTAGCGGGACGTGGGGTGAGCAGTTCTTC	TRBJ2-1	TRBD2	-	TRBV10-3
CASSFVTGQGVSGANVLTF	TGTGCCAGCAGTTTCGTCACGGGACAGGGGGTATCTGGGGCCAACGTCCTGACTTTC	TRBJ2-6	TRBD1	-	TRBV27
CASSPGQGVANTGELFF	TGTGCCAGCAGTCCGGGACAGGGAGTAGCGAACACCGGGGAGCTGTTTTTT	TRBJ2-2	TRBD1	-	TRBV27
CASSQETGPSQPQHF	TGCGCCAGCAGCCAAGAAACCGGGCCAAGTCAGCCCCAGCATTTT	TRBJ1-5	-	-	TRBV4-1
CASSPRLDPNEQFF	TGTGCCAGCAGCCCCCGACTAGACCCCAATGAGCAGTTCTTC	TRBJ2-1	-	-	TRBV9
CSAPWNANTGELFF	TGCAGTGCCCCCTGGAACGCGAACACCGGGGAGCTGTTTTTT	TRBJ2-2	-	-	TRBV20-1
CASSPSRGTPGANVLTF	TGTGCCAGCAGCCCTAGCAGGGGGACGCCTGGGGCCAACGTCCTGACTTTC	TRBJ2-6	TRBD1	-	TRBV7-2
CASSLVPNGGAAYQETQYF	TGTGCCAGCAGCTTGGTCCCCAATGGGGGGGCCGCCTACCAAGAGACCCAGTACTTC	TRBJ2-5	-	once	TRBV7-7
CASSSGTSEETQYF	TGTGCCAGCAGCTCGGGGACTAGTGAAGAGACCCAGTACTTC	TRBJ2-5	TRBD2	-	TRBV13
CAWTAWTLHEQFF	TGTGCCTGGACTGCATGGACTCTGCATGAGCAGTTCTTC	TRBJ2-1	-	-	TRBV30
CASGLGAAGYTF	TGTGCCAGCGGTTTGGGCGCCGCTGGCTACACCTTC	TRBJ1-2	-	-	TRBV27
CATLVSNEQFF	TGTGCCACCCTAGTAAGCAATGAGCAGTTCTTC	TRBJ2-1	-	-	TRBV6-5
CASSLRVGTEAFF	TGCGCCAGCAGCTTGAGGGTAGGCACTGAAGCTTTCTTT	TRBJ1-1	-	-	TRBV5-1
CASSQVGQSKDGYTF	TGTGCCAGCAGCCAAGTGGGACAGTCGAAAGATGGCTACACCTTC	TRBJ1-2	TRBD1	-	TRBV3-1
CASRLPIRESIETQYF	TGCGCCAGCAGGTTACCAATTCGGGAGAGTATAGAGACCCAGTACTTC	TRBJ2-5	-	-	TRBV5-1
CASSVEGVVNTEAFF	TGTGCCAGCAGCGTAGAGGGAGTAGTGAACACTGAAGCTTTCTTT	TRBJ1-1	-	-	TRBV9
CASSQENQETQYF	TGCGCCAGCAGCCAAGAAAACCAAGAGACCCAGTACTTC	TRBJ2-5	-	-	TRBV4-1
CASSSRTSGGRVRYNEQFF	TGTGCCAGCAGCTCCCGGACTAGCGGGGGTCGGGTAAGGTACAATGAGCAGTTCTTC	TRBJ2-1	TRBD2	-	TRBV7-2
CASSQISGANVLTF	TGTGCCAGCAGTCAAATCTCTGGGGCCAACGTCCTGACTTTC	TRBJ2-6	-	-	TRBV6-1
CSARVQGDSGNTIYF	TGCAGTGCTAGAGTTCAGGGGGACTCTGGAAACACCATATATTTT	TRBJ1-3	TRBD1	-	TRBV20-1
CASSGGQVNTEAFF	TGCGCCAGCAGCGGTGGACAGGTGAACACTGAAGCTTTCTTT	TRBJ1-1	TRBD1	-	TRBV5-1
CASGLVSSGGTDTQYF	TGTGCTAGTGGTTTGGTTTCTAGCGGGGGCACAGATACGCAGTATTTT	TRBJ2-3	TRBD2	-	TRBV12-5
CASAGLAGNEQFF	TGCGCCAGCGCGGGTCTCGCTGGCAATGAGCAGTTCTTC	TRBJ2-1	-	-	TRBV4-1
CSARAGLAGVIGELFF	TGCAGTGCTAGAGCCGGGCTAGCGGGAGTCATCGGGGAGCTGTTTTTT	TRBJ2-2	TRBD2	-	TRBV20-1
CAISERAETYEQYF	TGTGCCATCAGTGAGAGGGCCGAGACCTACGAGCAGTACTTC	TRBJ2-7	-	-	TRBV10-3
CSARVSDGATYGYTF	TGCAGTGCTAGAGTGAGTGATGGAGCTACCTATGGCTACACCTTC	TRBJ1-2	-	-	TRBV20-1
CSAPPDRVFFSGNYGYTF	TGCAGTGCTCCCCCGGACAGGGTTTTTTTTTCCGGGAACTATGGCTACACCTTC	TRBJ1-2	TRBD1	-	TRBV20-1
CASSEGLAGATDTQYF	TGTGCCAGCAGCGAGGGACTAGCGGGGGCCACAGATACGCAGTATTTT	TRBJ2-3	TRBD2	-	TRBV9
CASSQDGFVGMGTDTQYF	TGCGCCAGCAGCCAAGATGGATTCGTAGGCATGGGGACAGATACGCAGTATTTT	TRBJ2-3	-	-	TRBV4-1
CASSVAVRNEQFF	TGTGCCAGCAGCGTAGCTGTAAGGAATGAGCAGTTCTTC	TRBJ2-1	-	once	TRBV9
CASSLEPFTETQYF	TGTGCCAGCAGCTTAGAACCATTTACGGAGACCCAGTACTTC	TRBJ2-5	-	once	TRBV11-2
CASSFGQGGNTEAFF	TGTGCCAGCAGCTTTGGACAGGGGGGGAACACTGAAGCTTTCTTT	TRBJ1-1	TRBD1	-	TRBV7-9